The clone carrying this T cell receptor beta chain was found many times. The data derive from a study of early T cells in non-severe SARS-CoV-2 infection. Study-level information: Chains from this unsorted whole-blood bulk RNA could not be paired.

Unique molecular identifier tags were affixed to discrete cDNA molecules. One entry per CDR3 protein, called by TCRdb with MiXCR from the 5' RACE reads. The sample lists around 84,000 distinct CDR3 sequences, around 10% occurring once. V was clipped by 4 bases and J by 4 bases, with 24 bases between them. The CDR3 spans 18 residues. In germline, CDR1 is SGHAT, CDR2 FQNNGV. The sequence came from an adult who was a healthcare worker with PCR-confirmed SARS-CoV-2 infection or an uninfected control (not recorded which). The sample was whole blood. The V gene is TRBV11-2, the J gene TRBJ2-3; D is perhaps TRBD2 (6 bases). The CDR3 spells CASSSPTSGEWLADTQYF. For the CDR3, the DNA is TGTGCCAGCAGCTCCCCGACTAGTGGGGAATGGCTGGCAGATACGCAGTATTTT.